This TCR beta chain was recorded in a study of blood T cells in healthy people across ages. Each donor gave approximately 9.7 milliliters of peripheral blood. Total RNA was extracted at no less than 5.5 micrograms per sample. General observations from the study: Observed TCR beta diversity showed a strong correlation with the percentage of naive T cells as measured by flow cytometry. The study lacked donor CMV status, which possibly confounded expanded clonotype changes.

PCR was performed a second time for roughly 7 to 12 cycles using a sample-barcoded 5' primer and a J-beta primer mix. TCRdb analysed the 5' RACE reads with MiXCR anew, one entry per CDR3 protein. The sample carries hundreds of thousands of distinct CDR3 sequences, approximately 53% recorded once. Details on this clonotype: The antigen is undetermined.

V lost 3 bases, J lost 2 bases, and 5 bases stayed unmatched. Germline values: CDR1 KGHSH, CDR2 LQKENI. This CDR3 region has 16 residues. The receptor comes from a middle-aged man in good health. The chain links TRBV18 to TRBJ2-5; 11 nucleotides agree with TRBD1. The sample was blood. The chain's CDR3 is CASSPGTGGIQETQYF. The CDR3 DNA reads as TGTGCCAGCTCACCTGGGACAGGGGGAATACAAGAGACCCAGTACTTC.